Listed below are T cell receptor beta chains from one sample, sequenced in a study of T cell responses to AZD1222 COVID-19 vaccine. The data were produced by immunoSEQ multiplex PCR, yet TCRdb's version contains in-frame clones alone and is incomplete. The data hold over 85,000 clones, with almost 85% observed a single time. The sample consisted of peripheral blood, taken on day 0 of AZD1222 vaccination. All receptors derive from an adult in good health. Each CDR3 is given with its conserved first and last residue. Fields, in order: V gene, J gene, clone size, D gene, CDR3 length, CDR3 protein, CDR3 DNA. The D gene is left open where the match is weak. Clone size is stated in some rows and not others, as once, few, many or a class when expanded.

v_gene: TRBV3-1/TRBV3-2; j_gene: TRBJ2-5; abundance: -; d_gene: -; len: 12; CDR3aa: CASKGVAETQYF; CDR3nt: TGTGCCAGCAAAGGGGTCGCGGAGACCCAGTACTTC
v_gene: TRBV18; j_gene: TRBJ1-2; abundance: -; d_gene: TRBD1; len: 15; CDR3aa: CASSPTGQVNYGYTF; CDR3nt: TGTGCCAGCTCACCGACGGGACAGGTTAACTATGGCTACACCTTC
v_gene: TRBV11-2; j_gene: TRBJ1-2; abundance: -; d_gene: TRBD1; len: 14; CDR3aa: CASSSRDRGLGYTF; CDR3nt: TGTGCCAGCAGCTCCCGGGACAGGGGTCTCGGCTACACCTTC
v_gene: TRBV19; j_gene: TRBJ2-5; abundance: -; d_gene: TRBD2; len: 16; CDR3aa: CASSSPYGGVGETQYF; CDR3nt: TGTGCCAGTAGTTCACCTTACGGGGGGGTAGGAGAGACCCAGTACTTC
v_gene: TRBV2; j_gene: TRBJ1-1; abundance: -; d_gene: -; len: 14; CDR3aa: CASSVETVNTEAFF; CDR3nt: TGTGCCAGCAGTGTAGAGACAGTGAACACTGAAGCTTTCTTT
v_gene: TRBV7-2; j_gene: TRBJ1-2; abundance: -; d_gene: -; len: 13; CDR3aa: CASSFDSNYGYTF; CDR3nt: TGTGCCAGCAGCTTCGACAGTAACTATGGCTACACCTTC
v_gene: TRBV6-5; j_gene: TRBJ1-1; abundance: -; d_gene: TRBD1; len: 13; CDR3aa: CASSYPDRGEAFF; CDR3nt: TGTGCCAGCAGTTACCCCGACAGGGGGGAAGCTTTCTTT
v_gene: TRBV6-1; j_gene: TRBJ1-5; abundance: -; d_gene: TRBD1; len: 17; CDR3aa: CASSVSQGQGRYQPQHF; CDR3nt: TGTGCCAGCAGTGTATCCCAGGGACAGGGACGCTATCAGCCCCAGCATTTT
v_gene: TRBV28; j_gene: TRBJ1-4; abundance: -; d_gene: TRBD1; len: 16; CDR3aa: CASNPQPGTGDEKLFF; CDR3nt: TGTGCCAGCAACCCTCAACCCGGGACAGGGGATGAAAAACTGTTTTTT
v_gene: TRBV3-1/TRBV3-2; j_gene: TRBJ1-2; abundance: -; d_gene: -; len: 15; CDR3aa: CASSQDSGSGVGYTF; CDR3nt: TGTGCCAGCAGCCAAGATTCAGGCTCTGGTGTGGGCTACACCTTC
v_gene: TRBV10-3; j_gene: TRBJ1-5; abundance: few; d_gene: TRBD1; len: 15; CDR3aa: CAISESTGADQPQHF; CDR3nt: TGTGCCATCAGTGAGTCCACAGGGGCGGATCAGCCCCAGCATTTT
v_gene: TRBV3-1/TRBV3-2; j_gene: TRBJ1-2; abundance: -; d_gene: -; len: 15; CDR3aa: CASSQEGRGNYGYTF; CDR3nt: TGTGCCAGCAGCCAAGAGGGGAGGGGGAACTATGGCTACACCTTC
v_gene: TRBV5-1; j_gene: TRBJ2-3; abundance: -; d_gene: -; len: 16; CDR3aa: CASADPGGVRTDTQYF; CDR3nt: TGCGCCAGCGCCGACCCCGGGGGCGTCAGGACAGATACGCAGTATTTT
v_gene: TRBV29-1; j_gene: TRBJ1-2; abundance: -; d_gene: -; len: 12; CDR3aa: CSVETEYYGYTF; CDR3nt: TGCAGCGTTGAAACAGAATACTATGGCTACACCTTC
v_gene: TRBV18; j_gene: TRBJ1-2; abundance: -; d_gene: -; len: 15; CDR3aa: CASSPLVRVDYGYTF; CDR3nt: TGTGCCAGCTCACCACTAGTCAGGGTTGACTATGGCTACACCTTC
v_gene: TRBV7-3; j_gene: TRBJ2-6; abundance: -; d_gene: TRBD1; len: 17; CDR3aa: CASSPGQGLAGANVLTF; CDR3nt: TGTGCCAGCAGCCCAGGACAGGGCCTAGCTGGGGCCAACGTCCTGACTTTC
v_gene: TRBV27; j_gene: TRBJ2-5; abundance: once; d_gene: TRBD2; len: 16; CDR3aa: CASRLLTSGAQETQYF; CDR3nt: TGTGCCAGCAGACTCCTGACTAGCGGGGCCCAAGAGACCCAGTACTTC
v_gene: TRBV4-3; j_gene: TRBJ2-1; abundance: -; d_gene: TRBD1; len: 15; CDR3aa: CASSQDRGLYNEQFF; CDR3nt: TGCGCCAGCAGCCAGGACAGGGGGCTCTACAATGAGCAGTTCTTC
v_gene: TRBV27; j_gene: TRBJ1-5; abundance: -; d_gene: -; len: 13; CDR3aa: CASSSWGGQPQHF; CDR3nt: TGTGCCAGCAGTTCATGGGGGGGTCAGCCCCAGCATTTT
v_gene: TRBV20-1; j_gene: TRBJ1-1; abundance: -; d_gene: -; len: 11; CDR3aa: CSANRVTEAFF; CDR3nt: TGCAGTGCGAATCGTGTAACGGAAGCTTTCTTT
v_gene: TRBV4-2; j_gene: TRBJ1-1; abundance: once; d_gene: -; len: 14; CDR3aa: CASSRGTTNTEAFF; CDR3nt: TGTGCCAGCAGCCGGGGGACAACGAACACTGAAGCTTTCTTT
v_gene: TRBV9; j_gene: TRBJ1-2; abundance: -; d_gene: -; len: 15; CDR3aa: CASSVDRLSRYGYTF; CDR3nt: TGTGCCAGCAGCGTAGACAGGCTCTCGAGATATGGCTACACCTTC
v_gene: TRBV4-1; j_gene: TRBJ2-7; abundance: -; d_gene: -; len: 13; CDR3aa: CASSQDEWAGQYF; CDR3nt: TGCGCCAGCAGCCAAGATGAATGGGCAGGGCAGTACTTC
v_gene: TRBV2; j_gene: TRBJ2-5; abundance: -; d_gene: -; len: 12; CDR3aa: CASSGALETQYF; CDR3nt: TGTGCCAGCAGTGGGGCCCTGGAGACCCAGTACTTC
v_gene: TRBV11-3; j_gene: TRBJ2-4; abundance: -; d_gene: TRBD1; len: 13; CDR3aa: CASSPTGELIQYF; CDR3nt: TGTGCCAGCAGCCCAACAGGGGAGCTCATTCAGTACTTC
v_gene: TRBV29-1; j_gene: TRBJ2-7; abundance: once; d_gene: -; len: 12; CDR3aa: CSVVAGYYEQYF; CDR3nt: TGCAGCGTTGTGGCAGGGTACTACGAGCAGTACTTC
v_gene: TRBV7-3; j_gene: TRBJ2-1; abundance: few; d_gene: -; len: 15; CDR3aa: CASSPHEALGNEQFF; CDR3nt: TGTGCCAGCAGCCCACATGAGGCCTTGGGGAATGAGCAGTTCTTC
v_gene: TRBV6-1; j_gene: TRBJ1-2; abundance: -; d_gene: -; len: 16; CDR3aa: CASSELGRGVDYGYTF; CDR3nt: TGTGCCAGCAGCGAACTGGGACGGGGGGTAGACTATGGCTACACCTTC
v_gene: TRBV6-5; j_gene: TRBJ1-4; abundance: -; d_gene: TRBD1; len: 15; CDR3aa: CASSYSGQGNEKLFF; CDR3nt: TGTGCCAGCAGTTACTCGGGACAGGGAAACGAAAAACTGTTTTTT
v_gene: TRBV5-1; j_gene: TRBJ1-1; abundance: -; d_gene: -; len: 15; CDR3aa: CASSGLGAPNTEAFF; CDR3nt: TGCGCCAGCAGCGGACTAGGGGCCCCGAACACTGAAGCTTTCTTT
v_gene: TRBV10-3; j_gene: TRBJ1-5; abundance: -; d_gene: TRBD1; len: 15; CDR3aa: CAISEFPGGEQPQHF; CDR3nt: TGTGCCATCAGTGAGTTTCCAGGGGGCGAACAGCCCCAGCATTTT
v_gene: TRBV5-1; j_gene: TRBJ2-2; abundance: -; d_gene: TRBD1; len: 15; CDR3aa: CASSLQGADTGELFF; CDR3nt: TGCGCCAGCAGCTTACAGGGGGCGGACACCGGGGAGCTGTTTTTT
v_gene: TRBV13; j_gene: TRBJ1-2; abundance: once; d_gene: TRBD1; len: 14; CDR3aa: CASSPLQGISGYTF; CDR3nt: TGTGCCAGCAGTCCCTTACAGGGGATTAGTGGCTACACCTTC
v_gene: TRBV14; j_gene: TRBJ1-1; abundance: -; d_gene: -; len: 19; CDR3aa: CASSPALPGSSFRDTEAFF; CDR3nt: TGTGCCAGCAGCCCGGCCCTTCCGGGCAGCTCTTTTCGAGACACTGAAGCTTTCTTT
v_gene: TRBV28; j_gene: TRBJ2-1; abundance: -; d_gene: -; len: 13; CDR3aa: CATAATLPIEQFF; CDR3nt: TGTGCCACCGCCGCCACTCTCCCCATTGAGCAGTTCTTC
v_gene: TRBV9; j_gene: TRBJ2-5; abundance: -; d_gene: TRBD2; len: 16; CDR3aa: CASSVSPQRGVETQYF; CDR3nt: TGTGCCAGCAGCGTATCCCCCCAGCGGGGAGTTGAGACCCAGTACTTC
v_gene: TRBV5-6; j_gene: TRBJ1-1; abundance: -; d_gene: -; len: 15; CDR3aa: CASSLDPRTRAEAFF; CDR3nt: TGTGCCAGCAGCTTGGATCCGAGGACAAGGGCTGAAGCTTTCTTT
v_gene: TRBV13; j_gene: TRBJ1-4; abundance: -; d_gene: -; len: 16; CDR3aa: CASSSYSGQADEKLFF; CDR3nt: TGTGCCAGCAGCTCCTACTCGGGACAAGCGGATGAAAAACTGTTTTTT
v_gene: TRBV6-5; j_gene: TRBJ2-1; abundance: -; d_gene: -; len: 14; CDR3aa: CASKRPSSYNEQFF; CDR3nt: TGTGCCAGCAAGCGCCCCAGCTCCTACAATGAGCAGTTCTTC
v_gene: TRBV11-2; j_gene: TRBJ2-2; abundance: few; d_gene: TRBD1; len: 15; CDR3aa: CASSSGQGAAGELFF; CDR3nt: TGTGCCAGCAGCTCCGGACAGGGGGCGGCCGGGGAGCTGTTTTTT
v_gene: TRBV3-1/TRBV3-2; j_gene: TRBJ2-7; abundance: -; d_gene: -; len: 15; CDR3aa: CASSQDPRSSYEQYF; CDR3nt: TGTGCCAGCAGCCAAGATCCGAGGAGCTCCTACGAGCAGTACTTC
v_gene: TRBV28; j_gene: TRBJ1-2; abundance: -; d_gene: -; len: 16; CDR3aa: CASSHMGAGSNYGYTF; CDR3nt: TGTGCCAGCAGTCATATGGGTGCGGGCTCTAACTATGGCTACACCTTC
v_gene: TRBV18; j_gene: TRBJ1-1; abundance: -; d_gene: TRBD1; len: 16; CDR3aa: CASSPRTGLMNTEAFF; CDR3nt: TGTGCCAGCTCACCCAGGACAGGCCTTATGAACACTGAAGCTTTCTTT
v_gene: TRBV6-5; j_gene: TRBJ1-3; abundance: -; d_gene: -; len: 16; CDR3aa: CASSYSRRPSGNTIYF; CDR3nt: TGTGCCAGCAGTTACAGTAGACGGCCTTCTGGAAACACCATATATTTT
v_gene: TRBV19; j_gene: TRBJ2-5; abundance: -; d_gene: TRBD2; len: 13; CDR3aa: CASSVTSGGTQYF; CDR3nt: TGTGCCAGTAGTGTGACTAGCGGAGGGACCCAGTACTTC
v_gene: TRBV18; j_gene: TRBJ1-1; abundance: -; d_gene: -; len: 15; CDR3aa: CASSGVGARDTEAFF; CDR3nt: TGTGCCAGCTCAGGGGTCGGGGCCCGGGACACTGAAGCTTTCTTT
v_gene: TRBV4-3; j_gene: TRBJ1-3; abundance: -; d_gene: -; len: 16; CDR3aa: CASSQEWGAIGNTIYF; CDR3nt: TGCGCCAGCAGCCAAGAATGGGGGGCGATAGGAAACACCATATATTTT
v_gene: TRBV11-3; j_gene: TRBJ2-1; abundance: -; d_gene: -; len: 13; CDR3aa: CASSLDSYNEQFF; CDR3nt: TGTGCCAGCAGCTTAGATTCCTACAATGAGCAGTTCTTC
v_gene: TRBV5-1; j_gene: TRBJ2-7; abundance: -; d_gene: -; len: 12; CDR3aa: CASSQERYEQYF; CDR3nt: TGCGCCAGCAGCCAAGAGCGGTACGAGCAGTACTTC
v_gene: TRBV27; j_gene: TRBJ1-1; abundance: -; d_gene: -; len: 14; CDR3aa: CASSRGQTNTEAFF; CDR3nt: TGTGCCAGCAGCCGAGGACAAACGAACACTGAAGCTTTCTTT
v_gene: TRBV30; j_gene: TRBJ1-1; abundance: -; d_gene: TRBD1; len: 17; CDR3aa: CAWSVGRTGGTRTEAFF; CDR3nt: TGTGCCTGGAGTGTAGGTCGGACAGGGGGAACTAGAACTGAAGCTTTCTTT
v_gene: TRBV5-1; j_gene: TRBJ1-4; abundance: -; d_gene: -; len: 15; CDR3aa: CASSLGTIEGEKLFF; CDR3nt: TGCGCCAGCAGCTTAGGGACAATCGAGGGAGAAAAACTGTTTTTT
v_gene: TRBV18; j_gene: TRBJ1-1; abundance: -; d_gene: -; len: 15; CDR3aa: CASSPGSQGWTEAFF; CDR3nt: TGTGCCAGCTCACCAGGGTCGCAGGGTTGGACTGAAGCTTTCTTT
v_gene: TRBV9; j_gene: TRBJ2-5; abundance: -; d_gene: TRBD1; len: 15; CDR3aa: CASSVDDRGRETQYF; CDR3nt: TGTGCCAGCAGCGTAGATGACAGGGGTCGGGAGACCCAGTACTTC
v_gene: TRBV7-2; j_gene: TRBJ1-1; abundance: -; d_gene: TRBD1; len: 14; CDR3aa: CASSWPDRGLKAFF; CDR3nt: TGTGCCAGCAGCTGGCCGGACAGGGGTTTGAAAGCTTTCTTT
v_gene: TRBV7-8; j_gene: TRBJ1-1; abundance: -; d_gene: -; len: 17; CDR3aa: CASSLGPAGGMNTEAFF; CDR3nt: TGTGCCAGCAGCTTAGGGCCAGCGGGGGGCATGAACACTGAAGCTTTCTTT